The source of this TCR beta chain is a study of blood T cell repertoires in COVID-19. The overall study: In each case, the material was cDNA or gDNA derived from T cells, B-cell-depleted T cells, or PBMCs.

Germline lookup yields CDR1 SGHTA and CDR2 FQGNSA. V lost 7 bases and J 3 bases, leaving 13 bases between the germline ends. The CDR3 contains 14 residues. The age range of participants was about 18 to 100 years, with residence in about two dozen US areas. In assigning cohorts, the study relied on participant-reported clinical history. Data came from immunoSEQ multiplex PCR; TCRdb stores just in-frame clones and leaves some out. The table records about 210,000 clones, around 87% of them present only once. Material for sequencing was PBMCs or T cells enriched from blood (not recorded which). This sequence was found in a woman aged 40 to 49 in a cohort exposed to, infected with or recovered from COVID-19 (not recorded which). The V and J genes are TRBV7-2 and TRBJ2-1, with D perhaps matching TRBD2 (6 bases). CDR3 bases: TGTGCCAGCAACCTCGGGAGCCGCTACAATGAGCAGTTCTTC. Translation gives CASNLGSRYNEQFF.